This TCR beta chain was profiled in a study of Graves' ophthalmopathy and Graves' hyperthyroidism. Researchers turned away patients with other autoimmune diseases, uncontrolled infections, pregnancy or lactation. Amplification of the TCR beta CDR3 regions used RNA transcripts (as template). The library came from an HTBI-primed first-round RT-PCR and a second-round multiplex PCR. TCRdb fed the multiplex PCR reads into MiXCR, producing one record per CDR3 protein. The sample consists of 300,000 to 400,000 distinct CDR3 sequences, 17% of them appearing once. This clonotype was seen at least ten times. This sequence originates from an adult woman with stable Graves' hyperthyroidism. Source material: peripheral blood.

The CDR3 region has the DNA TGTGCCAGCAGCTCGGCAGGGCCTCAGACCCAGTACTTC. Translating it yields CASSSAGPQTQYF. This rearrangement joins TRBV11-2 to TRBJ2-5, with D perhaps TRBD1 (5 bases). Trimming removed 4 bases from V and 6 bases from J, with 12 bases in between. The germline CDR1 and CDR2 sequences are SGHAT and FQNNGV. The CDR3 covers 13 residues.